The next 32 T cell receptor beta chains were all read from a single sample in a study of CD8 T cells in Susac syndrome. RNA totalling roughly 0.45 to 1 ug underwent reverse transcription with random hexamers. One entry per CDR3 protein, called by TCRdb with MiXCR from the immunoSEQ multiplex PCR reads. Here the sample spans about 150,000 distinct CDR3 sequences, approximately 95% being singletons. The specimen was CD4+ T cells from PBMCs. The receptors were gathered from a human donor with Susac syndrome.

In its sample, this clonotype was seen once. The chain carries TRBV6-6 and TRBJ2-5; D possibly corresponds to TRBD2 (6 bases). Germline V CDR1 and CDR2: MNHNY, SVGAGI (reference sequence). This CDR3 spans 16 amino acids. Between the trimmed V and J ends, which lost 5 bases and 1 base, there was a span of 17 bases. The CDR3 is CASSLTTGTLQETQYF. Written as DNA, the CDR3 is TGTGCCAGCAGTCTAACCACCGGGACTCTCCAAGAGACCCAGTACTTC.

This sequence joins TRBV20-1 and TRBJ2-1; no clear D. Germline V CDR1 and CDR2: DFQATT, SNEGSKA (reference sequence). The CDR3 consists of 12 residues. V lost 4 bases and J lost 7, with 11 bases in between. CDR3 loop: CSAIQDGNEQFF. The CDR3 DNA reads as TGCAGTGCTATCCAAGACGGGAATGAGCAGTTCTTC.

The chain joins TRBV29-1 to TRBJ1-6, with no clear D. Trimming removed 4 bases from V and 0 bases from J, with 16 bases in between. This CDR3 region has 17 residues. The germline CDR1 and CDR2 sequences are SQVTM and ANQGSEA. Here the CDR3 DNA reads TGCAGCGTTGCCGAGCGTGGAGGAGACTCCTATAATTCACCCCTCCACTTT. This gives the protein CSVAERGGDSYNSPLHF.

J is TRBJ2-2 and V is TRBV4-3; 7 bases are shared with TRBD1. This CDR3 spans 16 amino acids. V dropped 1 base and J dropped 6; count of bases not matched to a gene: 8. Germline loops: CDR1 LGHNA, CDR2 YSLEER. The CDR3 DNA reads as TGCGCCAGCAGCCAAGGTTACAGGGGAAATGCCGGGGAGCTGTTTTTT. It yields the protein CASSQGYRGNAGELFF.

V usage is TRBV19 and J usage is TRBJ1-5, with D unresolved. Germline V lookup: CDR1 LNHDA, CDR2 SQIVND (reference sequence). The CDR3 loop spans 14 amino acids. With 5 bases removed from V and 3 bases from J, the gap between germline ends came to 11 bases. The CDR3 reads CASSAENNNQPQHF. The CDR3 region has the DNA TGTGCCAGTAGTGCCGAAAATAACAATCAGCCCCAGCATTTT.

The J gene is TRBJ2-7, the V gene TRBV6-5; D remains ambiguous. The CDR3 extends over 13 amino acids. V was pared by 7 bases and J by 5 bases, with 15 bases between. Germline values: CDR1 MNHEY, CDR2 SVGAGI. CDR3 in DNA: TGTGCCAGCAAAGGAGAATATTCCAACGAGCAGTACTTC. This sequence encodes CASKGEYSNEQYF.

This clonotype was observed once. The chain uses TRBV3-1 and TRBJ1-5, with D possibly matching TRBD1 (5 bases). V lost 5 bases and J 11 bases, leaving 16 bases between the germline ends. CDR1 and CDR2 from the germline V gene are LGHDT and YNNKEL (reference sequence). The CDR3 spans 13 residues. This chain's CDR3 is CASSIGAGTAQHF. In DNA, the CDR3 is TGTGCCAGCAGCATTGGGGCCGGGACGGCCCAGCATTTT.

The chain joins TRBV21-1 to TRBJ2-2; the table's D gene call, TRBD1, was not cross checked with the DNA. TRBV21-1 represents a pseudogene. The CDR3 contains 16 residues. The CDR3 region is CASSKMGQGYTGELFF. The CDR3, as DNA: TGTGCCAGCAGCAAAATGGGACAGGGGTACACCGGGGAGCTGTTTTTT.

The chain links TRBV7-6 to TRBJ2-2; the D is unclear. V gave up 3 bases and J gave up 3 bases, with 5 bases separating them. The germline gives CDR1 SGHVS, CDR2 FNYEAQ. The CDR3 has 13 amino acids. Here the CDR3 DNA reads TGTGCCAGCAGCTTTGGGGACACCGGGGAGCTGTTTTTT. Translated, it gives CASSFGDTGELFF.

The rearrangement joins TRBV6-1 to TRBJ1-4; D gene unclear. Germline CDR1 is MNHNS and CDR2 is SASEGT. V dropped 8 bases and J dropped 5 bases, with 15 bases sitting between them. The CDR3 runs to 14 residues. CDR3: CASGRGMMNEKLFF. In DNA, the CDR3 is TGTGCCAGCGGGCGAGGGATGATGAATGAAAAACTGTTTTTT.

V is TRBV24-1 and J is TRBJ2-2, with 7 bases that match TRBD2. V was pared by 3 bases and J by 5 bases, with 11 bases of the junction left unmatched. The CDR3 runs to 17 residues. CDR1 is KGHDR and CDR2 is SFDVKD in the germline V gene. CDR3 bases: TGTGCCACCAGTGATACCCCCGGGAGGACGGGGACCGGGGAGCTGTTTTTT. Translated: CATSDTPGRTGTGELFF.

The chain recombines TRBV29-1 with TRBJ1-2; D unresolved. Germline CDR1 reads SQVTM; CDR2 reads ANQGSEA. This CDR3 comprises 12 residues. Trimming stripped 5 bases from V and 3 bases from J, with 10 bases between. This CDR3 is CSVLEGDYGYTF. CDR3 nucleotide sequence: TGCAGCGTTTTGGAGGGTGACTATGGCTACACCTTC.

The chain employs TRBV9 and TRBJ2-5; D possibly corresponds to TRBD2 (6 bases). Germline lookup yields CDR1 SGDLS and CDR2 YYNGEE. V was shortened by 0 bases and J by 2 bases, with 8 bases between the two germline ends. The CDR3 covers 14 residues. The CDR3 bases are TGTGCCAGCAGCGTAGCACTAGCTCAAGAGACCCAGTACTTC. It yields the protein CASSVALAQETQYF.

CDR3 region: CASRLTGKDEQYF. In nucleotides, the CDR3 is TGTGCCAGCAGACTGACAGGGAAGGACGAGCAGTACTTC. J is TRBJ2-7 and V is TRBV3-1; 7 nucleotides match TRBD1. Germline V gene lookup returns CDR1 LGHDT and CDR2 YNNKEL (reference sequence). The CDR3 has 13 amino acids. V was pared by 6 bases and J by 5 bases, with 7 bases of the junction left unmatched.

CDR3 nucleotide sequence: TGTGCCAGCAGTTCCGGATTCTCTGGGGCCAACGTCCTGACTTTC. Translated: CASSSGFSGANVLTF. This sequence joins TRBV27 and TRBJ2-6; D gene unclear. There are 15 residues in the CDR3. The V end lost 4 bases, the J end lost 0 bases, and 7 bases lay between the germline ends. CDR1 and CDR2 from the germline V gene are MNHEY and SMNVEV (reference sequence).

The V gene is TRBV20-1, the J gene TRBJ2-3, with 15 positions matching TRBD2. V was clipped by 6 bases and J by 3 bases; unmatched bases: 10. In germline, CDR1 is DFQATT, CDR2 SNEGSKA (reference sequence). This CDR3 has 17 amino acids. CDR3: CSARRTSGGAGTDTQYF. The CDR3 nucleotides are TGCAGTGCCAGACGGACTAGCGGGGGGGCCGGGACAGATACGCAGTATTTT.

The rearrangement joins TRBV7-2 to TRBJ1-5; no clear D. There are 12 residues in the CDR3. V shed 5 bases and J shed 7 bases, with 9 bases lying between them. Germline V CDR1 and CDR2: SGHTA, FQGNSA. The CDR3 DNA sequence: TGTGCCAGCAGCAGGGAGTTGCAGCCCCAGCATTTT. Translated: CASSRELQPQHF.

The chain carries TRBV5-1 and TRBJ2-7, with 9 positions matching TRBD1. V dropped 0 bases and J dropped 5; count of bases not matched to a gene: 3. This CDR3 spans 14 amino acids. The germline gives CDR1 SGHRS, CDR2 YFSETQ. The chain's CDR3 is CASSLERDRDEQYF. The CDR3 DNA follows: TGCGCCAGCAGCTTGGAAAGGGACAGGGACGAGCAGTACTTC.

V is TRBV11-1 and J is TRBJ1-2; D is unclear. The V end was cut by 0 bases, the J end by 8 bases, with 13 bases between. Germline assignment: CDR1 SGHAT and CDR2 FQDESV (reference sequence). This CDR3 has 14 amino acids. The chain's CDR3 is CASSLASGLKGYTF. In DNA, the CDR3 is TGTGCCAGCAGCTTAGCATCCGGGTTAAAAGGCTACACCTTC.

The chain recombines TRBV20-1 with TRBJ2-5; possibly TRBD1 or TRBD2 for D (5 bases each). CDR1 and CDR2 from the germline V gene are DFQATT and SNEGSKA (reference sequence). Trimming shortened V by 1 base and J by 7 bases, and 13 bases separated the two germline ends. This CDR3 spans 13 amino acids. CDR3 amino acids: CSARAGPPGTQYF. The CDR3 DNA is TGCAGTGCTAGAGCGGGGCCCCCGGGGACCCAGTACTTC.

V gene TRBV29-1 combines with J gene TRBJ1-5; possibly TRBD1 for D (6 bases). From germline, CDR1 is SQVTM and CDR2 ANQGSEA. V was pared by 6 bases and J by 4 bases, with 16 bases between. The CDR3 extends over 14 amino acids. The CDR3 bases are TGCAGCGTCTCGTCAGGGGAAGGAAATCAGCCCCAGCATTTT. It yields the protein CSVSSGEGNQPQHF.

V and J are TRBV5-6 and TRBJ2-3; D gene uncertain. The CDR3 contains 12 residues. The V gene's germline CDR1 is SGHDT and CDR2 YYEEEE. V was shortened by 0 bases and J by 6 bases, with 5 bases between the two germline ends. This CDR3 is CASSLEGDTQYF. The DNA for the CDR3 is TGTGCCAGCAGCTTGGAAGGGGATACGCAGTATTTT.

This rearrangement joins TRBV29-1 to TRBJ1-1; 8 positions match TRBD1. CDR3 length equals 13 residues. In germline, CDR1 is SQVTM, CDR2 ANQGSEA. After removal of 3 bases from V and 4 bases from J, the junction contained 4 bases not matched to a gene. In DNA, the CDR3 is TGCAGCGTTGAGATGGACAGGGCCACTGAAGCTTTCTTT. Its protein product is CSVEMDRATEAFF.

The V and J genes are TRBV12-3 or TRBV12-4 and TRBJ2-5, with 7 bases fitting TRBD2. This CDR3 is built from 14 residues. Trimming cost V 1 base and J 4 bases; bases outside gene matches: 3. CDR3 DNA sequence: TGTGCCAGCAGTTTAGACTTAGCGGGAGAGACCCAGTACTTC. Its translation: CASSLDLAGETQYF.

This chain joins TRBV5-1 and TRBJ2-5; 8 bases are shared with TRBD1. The trim removed 4 bases at V and 5 bases at J, leaving 13 bases unmatched. Germline-derived CDR1 and CDR2 are SGHRS and YFSETQ. This CDR3 spans 16 amino acids. The CDR3 region has the DNA TGCGCCAGCAGCCGTTCAGGGGGCGCCCGCCCCGAGACCCAGTACTTC. It codes for CASSRSGGARPETQYF.

This chain links TRBV20-1 with TRBJ1-1; D possibly corresponds to TRBD1 (6 bases). V lost 3 bases, J lost 4 bases, and 12 bases lay in between. Germline-derived CDR1 and CDR2 are DFQATT and SNEGSKA (reference sequence). The length of the CDR3 is 13 residues. CDR3 coding DNA: TGCAGTGCTAGTTCCGGGACATCCACTGAAGCTTTCTTT. Translated: CSASSGTSTEAFF.

The chain uses TRBV12-3 or TRBV12-4 and TRBJ1-6, with 8 bases matching TRBD1. CDR3 length: 15 residues. V was pared by 5 bases and J by 9 bases, with 9 bases of the junction left unmatched. The CDR3 sequence: CASSPGGQVPSPLHF. The CDR3 DNA is TGTGCCAGCAGTCCGGGGGGACAGGTCCCTTCACCCCTCCACTTT.

This clonotype has just one count. This chain joins TRBV5-5 and TRBJ1-2; unclear D gene. Per germline, CDR1 SGHKS and CDR2 YYEKEE (reference sequence). The CDR3 totals 11 residues. V was cut by 5 bases and J by 6 bases, with 8 bases left in between. The CDR3 nucleotides read TGTGCCAGCAGGGGTATGGATGGCTACACCTTC. Its translation: CASRGMDGYTF.

The chain couples TRBV6-5 to TRBJ1-2; the D is unclear. The germline V gene has CDR1 MNHEY and CDR2 SVGAGI. Trimming left V 6 bases short and J 4 bases short, with 12 bases between. The CDR3 totals 13 residues. DNA for the CDR3: TGTGCCAGCAGCCCTCGGCAGTCCTATGGCTACACCTTC. Translation gives CASSPRQSYGYTF.

The genes are TRBV5-4 and TRBJ2-7, with D unresolved. Germline values: CDR1 SGHNT, CDR2 YYREEE (reference sequence). Trimming cost V 4 bases and J 6 bases, with 20 bases left between them. CDR3 length equals 15 residues. CDR3 amino acids: CASSQTYELRAEQYF. The CDR3 DNA sequence: TGTGCCAGCAGCCAGACCTATGAGTTAAGGGCCGAGCAGTACTTC.

The rearrangement joins TRBV15 to TRBJ1-5; possible D gene TRBD1, 5 bases. Trimming removed 8 bases at V and 6 bases at J, with 17 bases between. Germline CDR1 and CDR2: LNHNV and YYDKDF (reference sequence). The CDR3 extends over 14 amino acids. CDR3 in amino acids: CATGSGTFGQPQHF. CDR3 bases: TGTGCCACCGGATCAGGGACCTTCGGTCAGCCCCAGCATTTT.

This sequence joins TRBV29-1 and TRBJ2-6; D might be TRBD2 (7 bases). V was clipped by 1 base and J by 0 bases, with 13 bases between them. CDR1 is SQVTM, CDR2 ANQGSEA, per germline. The CDR3 is 17 amino acids. In nucleotides, the CDR3 is TGCAGCGTTGAAGCGGGGGGCGCCCGCTCTGGGGCCAACGTCCTGACTTTC. Its translation: CSVEAGGARSGANVLTF.